Each of the 30 T cell receptor beta chains below was sequenced from the same sample in a study of blood T cell repertoires in COVID-19. This table comes from immunoSEQ multiplex PCR, and its TCRdb copy is limited to in-frame clones, with some not included. The sample lists some 100,000 clones, about 86% occurring once. Sequences were obtained from PBMCs or T cells enriched from blood (not recorded which). The receptors were gathered from a woman aged 45 to 65 who had recovered from COVID-19.

The chain recombines TRBV18 with TRBJ2-4, with 14 bases matching TRBD2. Germline CDR1 reads KGHSH; CDR2 reads LQKENI. This CDR3 has 18 amino acids. After removal of 3 bases from V and 4 bases from J, the junction contained 8 bases not matched to a gene. CDR3 sequence reads: CASSPLTSGRAGKNIQYF. Here the CDR3 DNA reads TGTGCCAGCTCACCCTTGACTAGCGGGAGGGCCGGAAAAAACATTCAGTACTTC.

The chain links TRBV10-1 to TRBJ2-7; tentatively, D is TRBD1 (5 bases). Looked up from germline, CDR1 is WNHNN and CDR2 is SYGVQD (reference sequence). This CDR3 is built from 13 residues. V dropped 8 bases and J dropped 0 bases, with 11 bases sitting between them. CDR3 protein: CASRSDTSYEQYF. The CDR3 DNA is TGCGCCAGCCGCTCGGACACCTCCTACGAGCAGTACTTC.

The chain joins TRBV2 to TRBJ2-4; D perhaps matches TRBD2 (5 bases). The CDR3 length is 16 residues. Germline assignment: CDR1 SNHLY and CDR2 FYNNEI. Trimming stripped 6 bases from V and 1 base from J, with 16 bases between. This chain's CDR3 is CASRASHPGAKNIQYF. As DNA, the CDR3 is TGTGCCAGCAGGGCGTCTCATCCGGGGGCCAAAAACATTCAGTACTTC.

This clone was counted once. The chain has TRBV24-1 and TRBJ1-1; possibly TRBD1 for D (6 bases). The CDR3 length is 14 residues. Germline assignment: CDR1 KGHDR and CDR2 SFDVKD. V was pared by 4 bases and J by 6 bases, with 14 bases between. The DNA of the CDR3 is TGTGCCACCAGTGAAGAAGGGGGATCCGCTGAAGCTTTCTTT. Protein sequence: CATSEEGGSAEAFF.

The V gene is TRBV9, the J gene TRBJ2-5, with D possibly TRBD1 on 6 matching bases. Trimming removed 0 bases at V and 1 base at J, with 7 bases between. Germline lookup yields CDR1 SGDLS and CDR2 YYNGEE. The CDR3 contains 14 residues. The CDR3 sequence is CASSVADSQETQYF. Here the CDR3 DNA reads TGTGCCAGCAGCGTAGCGGACAGCCAAGAGACCCAGTACTTC.

The V call is TRBV18, the J call TRBJ2-5; D unclear. The CDR3 runs 14 residues. V was clipped by 0 bases and J by 2 bases, with 7 bases between them. The germline V gene has CDR1 KGHSH and CDR2 LQKENI. The CDR3, as DNA: TGTGCCAGCTCACCACCAGCCGTTCAAGAGACCCAGTACTTC. It translates to CASSPPAVQETQYF.

The V call is TRBV9, the J call TRBJ2-1; possibly TRBD2 for D (6 bases). V lost 2 bases, J lost 8 bases, and 17 bases lay in between. The CDR3 extends over 15 amino acids. The germline V gene encodes CDR1 SGDLS and CDR2 YYNGEE. This chain's CDR3 is CASSVAGMVVDEQFF. CDR3 in DNA: TGTGCCAGCAGCGTGGCGGGAATGGTGGTTGATGAGCAGTTCTTC.

This clone was seen a handful of times. The rearrangement links TRBV20-1 to TRBJ2-7; D is unresolved. The CDR3 has 11 residues. CDR1 is DFQATT, CDR2 SNEGSKA, per germline (reference sequence). Between the trimmed V and J ends, which lost 1 base and 6 bases, there was a span of 7 bases. CDR3 nucleotide sequence: TGCAGTGCTAGAGGTATAGTCGAGCAGTACTTC. This codes for CSARGIVEQYF.

V and J are TRBV12-3 or TRBV12-4 and TRBJ2-3; D gene unclear. The CDR3 consists of 13 residues. The ends were cut back, 1 base at V and 2 bases at J, with 4 bases in the middle. The CDR3 protein is CASSLVLTDTQYF. The CDR3 DNA reads as TGTGCCAGCAGTTTAGTCCTCACAGATACGCAGTATTTT.

CDR3 DNA: TGTGCCAGCAGCTCGGGACATTCCACTTTCGCCTATGGCTACACCTTC. Translating it yields CASSSGHSTFAYGYTF. The chain combines TRBV5-6 with TRBJ1-2; possible D gene TRBD1, 6 bases. From germline, CDR1 is SGHDT and CDR2 YYEEEE. The V end was cut by 3 bases, the J end by 4 bases, with 19 bases between. This CDR3 spans 16 amino acids. The full variable domain, completed using reference TRBV5-6 and TRBJ1-2, is DAGVTQSPTHLIKTRGQQVTLRCSPKSGHDTVSWYQQALGQGPQFIFQYYEEEERQRGNFPDRFSGHQFPNYSSELNVNALLLGDSALYLCASSSGHSTFAYGYTFGSGTRLTVV.

This sequence joins TRBV10-2 and TRBJ1-1; maybe TRBD1 (6 bases). This CDR3 spans 13 amino acids. CDR1 is WSHSY, CDR2 SAAADI, per germline. Trimming removed 2 bases at V and 5 bases at J, with 9 bases between. The CDR3 protein is CASSENRVTEAFF. CDR3 in DNA: TGCGCCAGCAGTGAGAACAGGGTTACTGAAGCTTTCTTT.

This clone has only one observation. The V gene is TRBV5-4, the J gene TRBJ2-3; D gene ambiguous. This CDR3 has 14 residues. Germline assignment: CDR1 SGHNT and CDR2 YYREEE (reference sequence). V was cut by 4 bases and J by 0 bases, with 9 bases left in between. The CDR3 sequence is CASSQALSTDTQYF. Here the CDR3 DNA reads TGTGCCAGCAGCCAGGCACTGAGCACAGATACGCAGTATTTT.

This chain joins TRBV12-3 or TRBV12-4 and TRBJ1-1; weak D call: TRBD1 (6 bases). Deletions cut 3 bases from V and 8 bases from J, with 7 bases between. CDR3 length: 11 residues. In DNA form, the CDR3 reads TGTGCCAGCAGTTTTAGGGGGGAAGCTTTCTTT. Protein product: CASSFRGEAFF.

This rearrangement joins TRBV6-1 to TRBJ2-2; D not resolved. This CDR3 spans 13 amino acids. Germline V gene data show CDR1 as MNHNS and CDR2 as SASEGT. Trimming pared 1 base from V and 6 bases from J, leaving 6 bases between. CDR3 sequence: CASSEVRSGELFF. CDR3 bases: TGTGCCAGCAGTGAAGTCAGGTCCGGGGAGCTGTTTTTT.

For the CDR3, the DNA is TGTGCCAGTAGTATAGGGGGGGGCCGGAACACTGAAGCTTTCTTT. Amino acid sequence: CASSIGGGRNTEAFF. The chain joins TRBV19 to TRBJ1-1; D might be TRBD1 (6 bases). CDR1 is LNHDA and CDR2 is SQIVND in the germline V gene (reference sequence). The CDR3 extends over 15 amino acids. V lost 1 base, J lost 1 base, and 10 bases lay in between.

The CDR3 loop is CASSQDRAGGLNEQFF. The CDR3 DNA reads TGTGCCAGCAGCCAAGATAGGGCGGGAGGTCTCAATGAGCAGTTCTTC. The rearrangement links TRBV4-2 to TRBJ2-1, with 8 bases identical to TRBD2. After removal of 0 bases from V and 6 bases from J, the junction contained 7 bases not matched to a gene. This CDR3 has 16 amino acids. In germline, CDR1 is LGHNA, CDR2 YNFKEQ.

V usage is TRBV5-1 and J usage is TRBJ2-7; D remains unclear. The CDR3 length is 12 residues. Trimming stripped 4 bases from V and 6 bases from J, with 11 bases between. Germline assignment: CDR1 SGHRS and CDR2 YFSETQ. The DNA of the CDR3 is TGCGCCAGCAGCGGCTTTTCGTCCGAGCAGTACTTC. Protein: CASSGFSSEQYF.

The chain uses TRBV28 and TRBJ2-3; D is unresolved. The CDR3 is 13 amino acids. From germline, CDR1 is MDHEN and CDR2 SYDVKM. The germline V and J ends were trimmed by 7 bases and 0 bases, with 8 bases remaining between them. In DNA form, the CDR3 reads TGTGCCAGCACCCTGACAAGCACAGATACGCAGTATTTT. This encodes CASTLTSTDTQYF.

The chain joins TRBV7-3 to TRBJ2-5, with D perhaps matching TRBD2 (5 bases). The germline gives CDR1 SGHTA, CDR2 FQGTGA. V dropped 5 bases and J dropped 3 bases, with 10 bases sitting between them. This CDR3 region has 13 residues. The CDR3: CASSAEGEETQYF. The CDR3 DNA reads TGTGCCAGCAGCGCCGAGGGTGAAGAGACCCAGTACTTC.

The chain has TRBV5-1 and TRBJ1-1; the match to TRBD1 covers 10 bases. V trimming: 2 bases; J trimming: 3 bases; junction bases outside the gene matches: 10. This CDR3 spans 17 amino acids. Germline V CDR1 and CDR2: SGHRS, YFSETQ. For the CDR3, the DNA is TGCGCCAGCAGCTTCATCCCAATCGGACAGGGGGACACTGAAGCTTTCTTT. The encoded protein is CASSFIPIGQGDTEAFF.

The chain carries TRBV19 and TRBJ2-6; D uncertain. Germline lookup yields CDR1 LNHDA and CDR2 SQIVND (reference sequence). Trimming removed 5 bases from V and 1 base from J, with 3 bases in between. This CDR3 is built from 13 residues. CDR3 amino acids: CASSLSGANVLTF. The CDR3 nucleotides are TGTGCCAGTAGTCTATCTGGGGCCAACGTCCTGACTTTC.

The chain links TRBV7-7 to TRBJ2-1; 13 bases fit TRBD2. Trimming at V came to 5 bases and at J to 7 bases, leaving 5 bases not matched to a gene. This CDR3 has 15 amino acids. Germline V gives CDR1 SSHAT, CDR2 FNYEAQ (reference sequence). This chain's CDR3 is CASSPGTSGMNEQFF. In DNA, the CDR3 is TGTGCCAGCAGCCCCGGGACTAGCGGGATGAATGAGCAGTTCTTC.

The chain employs TRBV6-5 and TRBJ1-1; maybe TRBD1 (6 bases). Germline CDR1 MNHEY, CDR2 SVGAGI. The V and J ends lost 0 bases and 5 bases respectively, with 13 bases between them. CDR3 length: 15 amino acids. The CDR3 bases are TGTGCCAGCAGTTACTCGGCGGGGGCGCGAACTGAAGCTTTCTTT. This codes for CASSYSAGARTEAFF.

The chain employs TRBV10-3 and TRBJ1-1, with TRBD1 matching 7 bases. V shed 6 bases and J 0 bases; nucleotides not matched to a gene: 4. The CDR3 runs 14 residues. Germline CDR1 is ENHRY and CDR2 is SYGVKD. The DNA for the CDR3 is TGTGCCATCAGGGGACAGCTAATGAACACTGAAGCTTTCTTT. Translation gives CAIRGQLMNTEAFF.

V is TRBV4-1 and J is TRBJ2-4; unclear D gene. With 2 bases removed from V and 7 bases from J, the gap between germline ends came to 9 bases. Germline V gene data show CDR1 as MGHRA and CDR2 as YSYEKL. This CDR3 spans 13 amino acids. CDR3 amino acids: CASSQQTTNIQYF. The CDR3 coding sequence is TGCGCCAGCAGCCAACAGACAACCAACATTCAGTACTTC.

The genes are TRBV6-5 and TRBJ2-2, with unresolved D. Per germline, CDR1 MNHEY and CDR2 SVGAGI. The CDR3 totals 11 residues. V lost 10 bases and J lost 0, with 3 bases in between. The CDR3 region has the DNA TGTGCCACTACGAACACCGGGGAGCTGTTTTTT. Translating gives CATTNTGELFF.

CDR3 in amino acids: CSAPAHSGELFF. The CDR3 nucleotides read TGCAGCGCTCCCGCGCACTCCGGGGAGCTGTTTTTT. V is TRBV29-1 and J is TRBJ2-2; D gene uncertain. The CDR3 is 12 residues long. The V end lost 7 bases, the J end lost 6 bases, and 12 bases lay between the germline ends. Germline V gene data show CDR1 as SQVTM and CDR2 as ANQGSEA.

The chain is built from TRBV5-3 and TRBJ2-7; 7 bases are shared with TRBD2. TRBV5-3 is an ORF, and what it does is uncertain. The CDR3 spans 15 residues. V trimming: 0 bases; J trimming: 6 bases; junction bases outside the gene matches: 9. CDR3 coding DNA: TGTGCCAGAAGCTTGGAGGGACTACCCCCCTGCGAGCAGTACTTC. Encoded protein: CARSLEGLPPCEQYF.

This chain links TRBV27 with TRBJ1-4, with TRBD1 identical over 7 bases. Germline CDR1 and CDR2: MNHEY and SMNVEV (reference sequence). CDR3 length: 14 amino acids. After removal of 6 bases from V and 6 bases from J, the junction contained 7 bases not matched to a gene. The CDR3 spells CASSVDRRDEKLFF. The CDR3 bases are TGTGCCAGCAGCGTGGACAGGCGGGATGAAAAACTGTTTTTT.

The J gene is TRBJ1-2, the V gene TRBV5-1, with unresolved D. Germline-derived CDR1 and CDR2 are SGHRS and YFSETQ. CDR3 size: 14 residues. V lost 4 bases to trimming and J lost 4 bases, with 14 bases between them. The CDR3 is CASSPFQSGYGYTF. The CDR3 coding sequence is TGCGCCAGCAGCCCCTTTCAGAGCGGCTATGGCTACACCTTC.